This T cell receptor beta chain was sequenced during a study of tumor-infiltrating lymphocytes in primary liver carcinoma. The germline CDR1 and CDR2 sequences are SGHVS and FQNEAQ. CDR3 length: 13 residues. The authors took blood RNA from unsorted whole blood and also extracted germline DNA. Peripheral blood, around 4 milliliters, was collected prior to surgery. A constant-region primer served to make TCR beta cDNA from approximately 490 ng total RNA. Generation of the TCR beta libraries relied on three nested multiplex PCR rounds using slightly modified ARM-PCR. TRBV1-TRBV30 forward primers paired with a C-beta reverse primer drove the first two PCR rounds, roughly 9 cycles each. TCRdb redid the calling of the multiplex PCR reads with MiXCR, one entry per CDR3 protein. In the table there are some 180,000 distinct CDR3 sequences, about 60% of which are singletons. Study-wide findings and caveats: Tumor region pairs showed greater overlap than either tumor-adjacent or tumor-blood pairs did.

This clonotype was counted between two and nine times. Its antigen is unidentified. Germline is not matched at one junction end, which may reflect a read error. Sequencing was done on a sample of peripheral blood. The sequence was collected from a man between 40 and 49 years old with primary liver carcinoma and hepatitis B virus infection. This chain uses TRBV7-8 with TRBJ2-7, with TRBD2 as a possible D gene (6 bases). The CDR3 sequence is CASSSGTGERQYF. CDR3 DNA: TGTGCTAGCAGCTCCGGGACTGGCGAAAGGCAGTACTTC.